Listed below are T cell receptor beta chains from one sample, sequenced in a study of regulatory T cells in long-lasting Graves disease. From the multiplex PCR reads, TCRdb called clonotypes with MiXCR, one entry per CDR3 protein. The sample holds 550,000 to 600,000 distinct CDR3 sequences, about 16% seen once. This sample also belongs to another study, concerning T cells in Graves' hyperthyroidism and ophthalmopathy.

Sequenced here: peripheral blood mononuclear cells (PBMCs), sampled at new diagnosis, from a patient treated with antithyroid drugs. Receptor source: a man between 18 and 35 years old with Graves disease. CDR3s include the opening cysteine and the closing phenylalanine or tryptophan. A D gene is named only where the DNA matches it firmly. For some rows the clone size is stated as once, few or many, or as a class when expanded; others skip it.

>TRBJ1-3|-|TRBV28|few
CASSVGVPGAFRSGNTIYF
TGTGCCAGCAGCGTGGGAGTGCCAGGCGCATTCCGCTCTGGAAACACCATATATTTT
>TRBJ2-7|-|TRBV18|-
CASSGQGGPYEQYF
TGTGCCAGCTCAGGGCAGGGTGGACCCTACGAGCAGTACTTC
>TRBJ1-5|-|TRBV5-5|-
CAPPRDAYSNQPQHF
TGTGCCCCCCCTCGGGACGCCTATAGCAATCAGCCCCAGCATTTT
>TRBJ2-1|-|TRBV6-7|-
CASSYPHSSQSYNEQFF
TGTGCCAGCAGTTACCCTCACTCGAGCCAATCTTACAATGAGCAGTTCTTC
>TRBJ2-2|TRBD2|TRBV10-2|few
CASSITSGGTGELFF
TGCGCCAGCAGCATAACTAGCGGGGGGACCGGGGAGCTGTTTTTT
>TRBJ2-5|-|TRBV27|many
CASSLSYQGQETQYF
TGTGCCAGCAGTTTATCTTATCAGGGTCAAGAGACCCAGTACTTC
>TRBJ1-2|-|TRBV28|few
CASSLGPQARTLGYGYTF
TGTGCCAGCAGTTTAGGCCCGCAGGCTCGTACCTTGGGCTATGGCTACACCTTC
>TRBJ1-2|-|TRBV27|once
CASSSPGGGNYGYTF
TGTGCCAGCAGTTCCCCGGGAGGGGGGAACTATGGCTACACCTTC
>TRBJ2-7|-|TRBV3-1|once
CASSRGDLGPNEQYF
TGTGCCAGCAGCCGCGGGGATTTAGGGCCCAACGAGCAGTACTTC
>TRBJ1-1|-|TRBV6-5|many
CASSYGRGFTEAFF
TGTGCCAGCAGTTATGGCAGGGGCTTCACTGAAGCTTTCTTT
>TRBJ1-2|TRBD1|TRBV4-1|few
CASSRTGTGSYGYTF
TGCGCCAGCAGCCGCACCGGGACAGGGAGTTATGGCTACACCTTC
>TRBJ1-2|-|TRBV30|few
CAWSDRAYWLYRNYGYTF
TGTGCCTGGAGTGACAGGGCCTATTGGCTATATAGAAACTATGGCTACACCTTC
>TRBJ1-1|TRBD1|TRBV12-3/TRBV12-4|many
CASTPDRVTEAFF
TGTGCCAGCACTCCTGACAGGGTCACTGAAGCTTTCTTT
>TRBJ1-6|-|TRBV12-3/TRBV12-4|-
CASSLGAGSSYNSPLHF
TGTGCCAGCAGTTTAGGGGCGGGGAGCTCCTATAATTCACCCCTCCACTTT
>TRBJ2-5|TRBD2|TRBV20-1|many
CSATRVSGVYQETQYF
TGCAGTGCTACCCGGGTTAGCGGGGTGTACCAAGAGACCCAGTACTTC
>TRBJ1-2|TRBD1|TRBV24-1|few
CATSDPGTGGAGGYTF
TGTGCCACCAGTGACCCGGGGACAGGGGGCGCGGGTGGCTACACCTTC
>TRBJ2-3|TRBD2|TRBV7-3|-
CASSLRYSGSGTDTQYF
TGTGCCAGCAGCTTACGTTATAGCGGGAGCGGCACAGATACGCAGTATTTT
>TRBJ1-1|TRBD1|TRBV3-1|many
CASSQGGRDRGRGKGAFF
TGTGCCAGCAGCCAAGGTGGCCGGGACAGGGGGCGCGGAAAAGGAGCTTTCTTT
>TRBJ2-5|TRBD2|TRBV19|-
CASSIGLAGSGETQYF
TGTGCCAGTAGTATTGGCCTAGCGGGATCTGGAGAGACCCAGTACTTC
>TRBJ2-1|TRBD2|TRBV27|few
CASSVRSGRGAYNEQFF
TGTGCCAGCAGTGTACGTAGCGGGAGGGGGGCCTACAATGAGCAGTTCTTC
>TRBJ1-2|-|TRBV2|many
CASSEARQVDGYTF
TGTGCCAGCAGTGAAGCGCGGCAAGTGGATGGCTACACCTTC
>TRBJ1-2|TRBD1|TRBV20-1|many
CSARGQGVGGYTF
TGCAGTGCCCGGGGACAGGGAGTGGGCGGCTACACCTTC
>TRBJ2-1|-|TRBV28|many
CASSLLGGNEQFF
TGTGCCAGCAGTTTATTGGGCGGGAATGAGCAGTTCTTC
>TRBJ2-7|TRBD2|TRBV30|many
CAWNLLTSGRAYEQYF
TGTGCCTGGAATTTACTCACTAGCGGGAGGGCCTACGAGCAGTACTTC
>TRBJ2-7|-|TRBV7-2|many
CASSRRTAGTYEQYF
TGTGCCAGCAGCCGGCGGACAGCGGGAACCTACGAGCAGTACTTC
>TRBJ2-5|TRBD2|TRBV27|many
CASRPGTSGIQETQYF
TGTGCCAGCAGACCCGGGACTAGCGGGATCCAAGAGACCCAGTACTTC
>TRBJ2-7|-|TRBV20-1|-
CSARAGRSSYEQYF
TGCAGTGCTAGGGCAGGGAGGAGCTCCTACGAGCAGTACTTC
>TRBJ1-3|-|TRBV6-2/TRBV6-3|-
CASSSFQPGNTIYF
TGTGCCAGCAGTTCCTTTCAGCCTGGAAACACCATATATTTT
>TRBJ2-7|-|TRBV15|many
CATGRRLGYEQYF
TGTGCCACCGGACGTCGTTTAGGCTACGAGCAGTACTTC
>TRBJ2-3|-|TRBV28|-
CASRNLPGPSTDTQYF
TGTGCCAGCAGAAACCTGCCGGGACCCAGCACAGATACGCAGTATTTT
>TRBJ2-1|TRBD2|TRBV2|-
CASRGTGAGTSGRSEQFF
TGTGCCAGCAGGGGGACAGGGGCCGGGACTAGCGGGAGAAGTGAGCAGTTCTTC
>TRBJ1-5|-|TRBV30|many
CAWSETSRPPQHF
TGTGCCTGGAGTGAGACCTCGCGCCCCCCCCAGCATTTT
>TRBJ2-3|-|TRBV3-1|few
CASSPGLGTQYF
TGTGCCAGCAGCCCGGGACTGGGTACGCAGTATTTT
>TRBJ1-1|TRBD1|TRBV5-1|-
CASSLRGTGANTEAFF
TGCGCCAGCAGCTTGAGGGGGACAGGGGCGAACACTGAAGCTTTCTTT
>TRBJ2-2|-|TRBV7-9|-
CARGPENTGELFF
TGTGCCAGGGGGCCCGAAAACACCGGGGAGCTGTTTTTT
>TRBJ1-1|-|TRBV30|many
CAWRVSRALNTEAFF
TGTGCCTGGAGAGTGTCTAGGGCATTGAACACTGAAGCTTTCTTT
>TRBJ2-5|TRBD1|TRBV19|-
CASSTRQGQETQYF
TGTGCCAGTAGTACCCGACAGGGACAAGAGACCCAGTACTTC
>TRBJ2-1|TRBD2|TRBV27|many
CASSPGTSEFF
TGTGCCAGCAGTCCTGGGACTAGCGAGTTCTTC
>TRBJ2-7|-|TRBV12-3/TRBV12-4|many
CASSLGLIKGLSSYEQYF
TGTGCCAGCAGTTTAGGTTTAATTAAAGGACTCTCCTCCTACGAGCAGTACTTC
>TRBJ2-3|-|TRBV14|many
CASSPRRGPDTQYF
TGTGCCAGCAGCCCACGACGGGGACCAGATACGCAGTATTTT
>TRBJ1-3|-|TRBV10-2|-
CASSDASFSGNTIYF
TGCGCCAGCAGTGATGCATCCTTCTCTGGAAACACCATATATTTT
>TRBJ2-7|TRBD2|TRBV6-2/TRBV6-3|many
CASSERTSGLRPFYEQYF
TGTGCCAGCAGTGAGAGGACTAGCGGCCTACGACCCTTCTACGAGCAGTACTTC
>TRBJ1-2|-|TRBV3-1|-
CASSPTVLGSGYTF
TGTGCCAGCAGCCCGACGGTGCTAGGGAGCGGCTACACCTTC
>TRBJ1-1|-|TRBV28|many
CASSSPLGGDTEAFF
TGTGCCAGCAGTTCCCCCCTCGGAGGGGACACTGAAGCTTTCTTT
>TRBJ2-1|-|TRBV20-1|-
CSARVEDWNGDEQFF
TGCAGTGCTAGAGTGGAAGACTGGAACGGAGATGAGCAGTTCTTC
>TRBJ2-7|-|TRBV24-1|few
CATSELGHIYEQYF
TGTGCCACCAGTGAATTAGGACATATATACGAGCAGTACTTC
>TRBJ2-2|TRBD2|TRBV20-1|few
CSARAGTSGQWGELFF
TGCAGTGCTAGGGCCGGGACTAGCGGGCAATGGGGGGAGCTGTTTTTT
>TRBJ1-5|-|TRBV20-1|-
CSASGSLGQPQHF
TGCAGTGCTTCCGGGTCCCTCGGTCAGCCCCAGCATTTT
>TRBJ2-1|TRBD2|TRBV5-1|many
CASSLSGSIHNEQFF
TGCGCCAGCAGCTTGAGCGGGAGTATCCACAATGAGCAGTTCTTC